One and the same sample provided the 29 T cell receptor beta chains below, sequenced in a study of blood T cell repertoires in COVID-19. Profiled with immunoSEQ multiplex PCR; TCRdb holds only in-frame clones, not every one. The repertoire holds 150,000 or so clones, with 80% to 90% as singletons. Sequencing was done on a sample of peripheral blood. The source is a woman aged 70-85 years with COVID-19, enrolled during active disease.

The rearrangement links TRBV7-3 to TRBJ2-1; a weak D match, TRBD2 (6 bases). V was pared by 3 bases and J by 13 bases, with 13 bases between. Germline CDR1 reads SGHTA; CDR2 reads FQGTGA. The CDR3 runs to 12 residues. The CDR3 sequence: CASSLDGGRQFF. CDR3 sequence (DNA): TGTGCCAGCAGCTTGGACGGGGGACGCCAGTTCTTC. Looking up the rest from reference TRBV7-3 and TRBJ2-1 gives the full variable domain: GAGVSQTPSNKVTEKGKYVELRCDPISGHTALYWYRQSLGQGPEFLIYFQGTGAADDSGLPNDRFFAVRPEGSVSTLKIQRTERGDSAVYLCASSLDGGRQFFGPGTRLTVL.

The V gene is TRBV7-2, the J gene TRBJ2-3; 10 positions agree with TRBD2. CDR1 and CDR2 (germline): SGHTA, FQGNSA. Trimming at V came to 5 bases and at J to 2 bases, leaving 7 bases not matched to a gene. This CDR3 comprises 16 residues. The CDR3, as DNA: TGTGCCAGCAGCCTAAGAGCGGGGGGGCTCACAGATACGCAGTATTTT. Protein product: CASSLRAGGLTDTQYF.

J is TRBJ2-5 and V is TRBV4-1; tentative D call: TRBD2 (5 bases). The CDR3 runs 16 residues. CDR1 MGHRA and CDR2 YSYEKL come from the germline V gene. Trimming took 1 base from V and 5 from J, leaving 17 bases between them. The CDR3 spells CASSQGALPWRETQYF. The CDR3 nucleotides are TGCGCCAGCAGCCAAGGGGCGCTTCCTTGGAGGGAGACCCAGTACTTC.

The CDR3 region has the DNA TGTGCCAGCAGCCCACCGACTAGCGGGGGTAACATTCAGTACTTC. Protein: CASSPPTSGGNIQYF. This chain links TRBV27 with TRBJ2-4; 12 nucleotides agree with TRBD2. Germline loops: CDR1 MNHEY, CDR2 SMNVEV (reference sequence). The CDR3 extends over 15 amino acids. The J segment lost 7 bases and the V segment lost 6 bases, leaving 7 bases of the junction unmatched.

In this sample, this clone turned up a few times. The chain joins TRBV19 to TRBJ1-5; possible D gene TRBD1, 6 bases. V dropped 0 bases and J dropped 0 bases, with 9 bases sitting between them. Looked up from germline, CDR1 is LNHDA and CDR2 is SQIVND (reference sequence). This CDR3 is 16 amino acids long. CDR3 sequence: CASSIDDRYSNQPQHF. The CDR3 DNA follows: TGTGCCAGTAGTATAGATGACAGGTATAGCAATCAGCCCCAGCATTTT.

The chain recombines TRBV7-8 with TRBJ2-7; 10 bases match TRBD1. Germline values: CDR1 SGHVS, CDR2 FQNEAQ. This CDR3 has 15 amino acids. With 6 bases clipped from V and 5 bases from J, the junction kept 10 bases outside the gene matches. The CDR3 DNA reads TGTGCCAGCAGTCTTAACCGGGACAGGGGCCACGAGCAGTACTTC. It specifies CASSLNRDRGHEQYF.

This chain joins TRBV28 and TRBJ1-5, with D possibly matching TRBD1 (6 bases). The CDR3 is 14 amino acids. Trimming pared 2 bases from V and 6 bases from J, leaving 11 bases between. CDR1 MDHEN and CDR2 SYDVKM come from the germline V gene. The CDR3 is CASSLQGIVQPQHF. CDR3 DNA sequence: TGTGCCAGCAGTTTACAGGGGATCGTTCAGCCCCAGCATTTT.

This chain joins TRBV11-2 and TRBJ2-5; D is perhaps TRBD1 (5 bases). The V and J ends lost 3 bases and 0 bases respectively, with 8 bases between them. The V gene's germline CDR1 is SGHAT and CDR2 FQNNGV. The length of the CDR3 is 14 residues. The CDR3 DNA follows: TGTGCCAGCAGCTTTCGACAGCACCAAGAGACCCAGTACTTC. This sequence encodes CASSFRQHQETQYF. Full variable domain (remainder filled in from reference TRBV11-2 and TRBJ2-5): EAGVAQSPRYKIIEKRQSVAFWCNPISGHATLYWYQQILGQGPKLLIQFQNNGVVDDSQLPKDRFSAERLKGVDSTLKIQPAKLEDSAVYLCASSFRQHQETQYFGPGTRLLVL.

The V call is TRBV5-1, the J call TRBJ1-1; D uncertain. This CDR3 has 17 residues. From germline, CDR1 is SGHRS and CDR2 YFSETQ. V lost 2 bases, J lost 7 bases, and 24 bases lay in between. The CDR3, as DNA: TGCGCCAGCAGCTTACGTCAAGGCAGAGCATTTGGCGGTGAAGCTTTCTTT. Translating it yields CASSLRQGRAFGGEAFF.

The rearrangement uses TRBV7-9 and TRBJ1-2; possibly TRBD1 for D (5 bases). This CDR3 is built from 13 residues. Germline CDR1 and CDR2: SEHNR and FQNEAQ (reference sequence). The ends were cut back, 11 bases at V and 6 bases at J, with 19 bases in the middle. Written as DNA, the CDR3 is TGTGCCGCGGGGCGATTCGGGAACAATGGCTACACCTTC. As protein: CAAGRFGNNGYTF.

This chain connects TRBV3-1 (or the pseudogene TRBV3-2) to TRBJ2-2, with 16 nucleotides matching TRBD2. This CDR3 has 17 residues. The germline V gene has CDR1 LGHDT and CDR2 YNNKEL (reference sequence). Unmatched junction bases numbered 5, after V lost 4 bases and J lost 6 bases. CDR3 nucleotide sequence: TGTGCCAGCAGCCGAAGAGGGACTAGCGGGGGGGCCGGGGAGCTGTTTTTT. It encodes CASSRRGTSGGAGELFF.

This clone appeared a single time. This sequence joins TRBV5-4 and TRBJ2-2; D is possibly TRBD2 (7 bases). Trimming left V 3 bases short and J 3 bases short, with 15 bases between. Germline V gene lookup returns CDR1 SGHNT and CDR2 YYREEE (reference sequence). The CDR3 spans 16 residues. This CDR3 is CASSSKGGGDTGELFF. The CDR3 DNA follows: TGTGCCAGCAGCTCCAAGGGGGGGGGCGACACCGGGGAGCTGTTTTTT.

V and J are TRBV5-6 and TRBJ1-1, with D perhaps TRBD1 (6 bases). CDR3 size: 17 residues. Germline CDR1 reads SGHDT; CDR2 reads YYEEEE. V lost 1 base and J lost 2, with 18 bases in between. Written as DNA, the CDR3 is TGTGCCAGCAGCTTGTTCAGTTTTCCAGGGGCTAACACTGAAGCTTTCTTT. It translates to CASSLFSFPGANTEAFF.

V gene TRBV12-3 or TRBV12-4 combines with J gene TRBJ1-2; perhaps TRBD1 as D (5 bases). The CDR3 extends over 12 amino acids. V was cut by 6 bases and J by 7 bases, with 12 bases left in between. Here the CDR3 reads CASSWGPRGYTF. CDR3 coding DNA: TGTGCCAGCAGCTGGGGCCCGCGTGGCTACACCTTC.

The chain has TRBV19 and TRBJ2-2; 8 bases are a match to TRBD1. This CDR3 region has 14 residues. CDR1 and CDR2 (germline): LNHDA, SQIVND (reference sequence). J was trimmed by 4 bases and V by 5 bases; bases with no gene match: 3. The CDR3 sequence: CASSQGAGTGELFF. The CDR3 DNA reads TGTGCCAGTAGTCAGGGGGCAGGCACCGGGGAGCTGTTTTTT.

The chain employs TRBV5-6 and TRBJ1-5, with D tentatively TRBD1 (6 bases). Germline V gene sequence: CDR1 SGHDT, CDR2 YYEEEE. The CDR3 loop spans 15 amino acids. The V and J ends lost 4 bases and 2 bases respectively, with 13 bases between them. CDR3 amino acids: CASSRGAQGNQPQHF. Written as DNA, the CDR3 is TGTGCCAGCAGCCGGGGGGCGCAGGGCAATCAGCCCCAGCATTTT.

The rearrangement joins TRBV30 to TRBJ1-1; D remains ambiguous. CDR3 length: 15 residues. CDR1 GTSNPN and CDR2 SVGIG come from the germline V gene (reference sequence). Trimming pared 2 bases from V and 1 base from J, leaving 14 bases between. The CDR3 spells CAWSKLQIPNTEAFF. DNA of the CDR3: TGTGCCTGGAGTAAGTTGCAGATACCGAACACTGAAGCTTTCTTT.

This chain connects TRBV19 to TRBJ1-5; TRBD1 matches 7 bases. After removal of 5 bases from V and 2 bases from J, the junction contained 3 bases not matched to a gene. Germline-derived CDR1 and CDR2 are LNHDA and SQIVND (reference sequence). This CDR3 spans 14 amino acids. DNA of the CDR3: TGTGCCAGTAGTGTTACAGGGGGCAATCAGCCCCAGCATTTT. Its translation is CASSVTGGNQPQHF.

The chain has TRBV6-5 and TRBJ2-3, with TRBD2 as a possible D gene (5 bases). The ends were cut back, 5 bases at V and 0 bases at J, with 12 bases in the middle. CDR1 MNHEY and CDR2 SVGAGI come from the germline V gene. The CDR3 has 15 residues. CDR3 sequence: CASSQLVVSTDTQYF. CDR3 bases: TGTGCCAGCAGTCAACTAGTCGTTAGCACAGATACGCAGTATTTT.

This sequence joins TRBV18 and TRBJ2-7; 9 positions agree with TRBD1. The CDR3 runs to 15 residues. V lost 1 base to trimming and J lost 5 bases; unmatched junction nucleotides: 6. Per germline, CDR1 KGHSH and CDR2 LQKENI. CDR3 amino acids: CASSPRGTGIDEQYF. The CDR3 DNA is TGTGCCAGCTCACCACGGGGGACAGGGATCGACGAGCAGTACTTC.

The CDR3 region is CASSETGQSVWRYTF. The CDR3 region has the DNA TGTGCCAGCAGCGAAACGGGACAGTCGGTGTGGCGCTACACCTTC. The chain couples TRBV7-2 to TRBJ1-2; TRBD1 aligns across 7 bases. The germline V gene encodes CDR1 SGHTA and CDR2 FQGNSA. This CDR3 is 15 amino acids long. V was clipped by 5 bases and J by 9 bases; unmatched bases: 15.

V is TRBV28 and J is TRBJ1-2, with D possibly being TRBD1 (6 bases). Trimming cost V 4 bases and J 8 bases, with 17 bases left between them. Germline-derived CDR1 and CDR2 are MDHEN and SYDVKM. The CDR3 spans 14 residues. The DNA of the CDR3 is TGTGCCAGCAGTTCGGATCGGACAGTCGGCGGCTACACCTTC. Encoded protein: CASSSDRTVGGYTF.

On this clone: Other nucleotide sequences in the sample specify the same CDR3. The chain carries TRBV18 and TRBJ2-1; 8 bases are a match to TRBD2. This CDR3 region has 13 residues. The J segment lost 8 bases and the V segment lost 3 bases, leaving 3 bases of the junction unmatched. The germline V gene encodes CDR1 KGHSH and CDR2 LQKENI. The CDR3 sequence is CASSPSGGHEQFF. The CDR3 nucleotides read TGTGCCAGCTCACCGAGCGGGGGACATGAGCAGTTCTTC. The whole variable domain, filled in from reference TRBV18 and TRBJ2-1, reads NAGVMQNPRHLVRRRGQEARLRCSPMKGHSHVYWYRQLPEEGLKFMVYLQKENIIDESGMPKERFSAEFPKEGPSILRIQQVVRGDSAAYFCASSPSGGHEQFFGPGTRLTVL.

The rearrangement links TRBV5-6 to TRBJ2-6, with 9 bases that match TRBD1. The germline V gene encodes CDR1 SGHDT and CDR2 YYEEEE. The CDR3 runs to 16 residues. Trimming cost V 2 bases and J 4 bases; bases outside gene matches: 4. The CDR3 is CASSFTGGSGANVLTF. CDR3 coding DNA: TGTGCCAGCAGCTTTACAGGGGGCTCAGGGGCCAACGTCCTGACTTTC.

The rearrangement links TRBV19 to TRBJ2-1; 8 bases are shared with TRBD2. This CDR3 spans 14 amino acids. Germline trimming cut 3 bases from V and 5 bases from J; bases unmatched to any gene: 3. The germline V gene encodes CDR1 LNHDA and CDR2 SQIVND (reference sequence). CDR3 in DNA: TGTGCCAGTAGTATCCAGCGGGGGAACAATGAGCAGTTCTTC. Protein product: CASSIQRGNNEQFF.

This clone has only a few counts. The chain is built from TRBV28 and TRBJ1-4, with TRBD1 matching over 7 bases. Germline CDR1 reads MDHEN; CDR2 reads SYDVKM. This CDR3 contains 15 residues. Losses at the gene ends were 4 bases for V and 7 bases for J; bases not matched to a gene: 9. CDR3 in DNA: TGTGCCAGCAGTTCCTTTGACAGGGTGTTTGAAAAACTGTTTTTT. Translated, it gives CASSSFDRVFEKLFF.

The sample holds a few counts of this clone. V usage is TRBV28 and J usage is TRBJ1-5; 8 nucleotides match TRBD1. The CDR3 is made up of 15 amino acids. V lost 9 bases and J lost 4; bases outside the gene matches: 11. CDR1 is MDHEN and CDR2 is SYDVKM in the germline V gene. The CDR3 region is CASGLSRGRNQPQHF. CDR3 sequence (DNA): TGTGCCAGTGGTCTCAGCAGGGGGCGAAATCAGCCCCAGCATTTT.

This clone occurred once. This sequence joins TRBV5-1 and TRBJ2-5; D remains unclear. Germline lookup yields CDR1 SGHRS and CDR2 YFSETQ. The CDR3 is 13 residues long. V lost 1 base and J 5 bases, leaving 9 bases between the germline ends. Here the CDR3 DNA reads TGCGCCAGCAGCTTGAATGATGGCGAGACCCAGTACTTC. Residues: CASSLNDGETQYF. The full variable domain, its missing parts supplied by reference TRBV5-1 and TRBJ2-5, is KAGVTQTPRYLIKTRGQQVTLSCSPISGHRSVSWYQQTPGQGLQFLFEYFSETQRNKGNFPGRFSGRQFSNSRSEMNVSTLELGDSALYLCASSLNDGETQYFGPGTRLLVL.

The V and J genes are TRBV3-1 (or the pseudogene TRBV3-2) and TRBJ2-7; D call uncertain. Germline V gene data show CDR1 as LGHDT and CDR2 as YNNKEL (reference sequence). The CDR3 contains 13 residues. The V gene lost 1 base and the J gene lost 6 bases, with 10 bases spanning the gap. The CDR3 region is CASSQGRGLEQYF. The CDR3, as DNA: TGTGCCAGCAGCCAAGGCCGCGGTCTCGAGCAGTACTTC.